This TCR beta chain originates from a study of response to subunit inactivated influenza vaccine. TCRdb itself ran the RT-PCR reads through MiXCR, one entry per CDR3 protein. The table has approximately 480,000 distinct CDR3 sequences, 9.5% to 13% seen once; the top ten hold around 12%. The length of the CDR3 is 13 residues. Germline V lookup: CDR1 SEHNR, CDR2 FQNEAQ (reference sequence). V was cut by 5 bases and J by 2 bases, with 7 bases left in between. Sequenced here: PBMCs from blood, sampled 45 days after vaccination. This rearrangement joins TRBV7-9 to TRBJ1-3; no reliable D call. The clonotype originates from a man between 50 and 59 years old who received an inactivated influenza vaccine. The CDR3 coding sequence is TGTGCCAGCAGCCCTACAGCTGGAAACACCATATATTTT. Its translation: CASSPTAGNTIYF.